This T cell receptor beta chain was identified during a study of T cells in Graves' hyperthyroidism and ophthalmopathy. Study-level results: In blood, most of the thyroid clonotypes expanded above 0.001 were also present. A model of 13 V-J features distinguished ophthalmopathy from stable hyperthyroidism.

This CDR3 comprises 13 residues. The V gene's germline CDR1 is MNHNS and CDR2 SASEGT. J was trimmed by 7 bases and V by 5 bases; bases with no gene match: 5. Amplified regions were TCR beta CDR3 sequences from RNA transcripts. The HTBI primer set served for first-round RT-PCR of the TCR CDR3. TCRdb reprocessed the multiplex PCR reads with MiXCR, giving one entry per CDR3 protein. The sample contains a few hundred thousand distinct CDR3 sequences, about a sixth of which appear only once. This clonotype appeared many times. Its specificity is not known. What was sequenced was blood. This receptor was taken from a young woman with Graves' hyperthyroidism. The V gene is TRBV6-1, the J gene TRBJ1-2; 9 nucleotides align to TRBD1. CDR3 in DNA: TGTGCCAGCAGTTCGACAGGGGGGGGTGGCTACACCTTC. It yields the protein CASSSTGGGGYTF.